A single sample is the source of the 14 T cell receptor beta chains below, sequenced in a study of T-cell memory formation after mild COVID-19. MiXCR was run by TCRdb on the 5' RACE reads, yielding one entry per CDR3 protein. The sample lists 92,000 or so distinct CDR3 sequences, around an eighth occurring once. Material: PBMCs or a T cell subset sorted from them (not recorded which). These receptor sequences come from an adult woman who had mild COVID-19 (a few samples of this study predate the infection). Cell type and time point are not known.

This clonotype was recorded at least ten times. CDR3 sequence (DNA): TGTGCCAGCAGCTCTACCAGGTCCGTCACAGATACGCAGTATTTT. Amino acids: CASSSTRSVTDTQYF. This chain uses TRBV7-9 with TRBJ2-3; D is undetermined. There are 15 residues in the CDR3. Germline V gives CDR1 SEHNR, CDR2 FQNEAQ (reference sequence). Trimming removed 4 bases from V and 2 bases from J, with 13 bases in between.

The CDR3 spells CASSSAGGRANEKLFF. The DNA for the CDR3 is TGTGCCAGCAGCTCCGCAGGGGGCAGGGCTAATGAAAAACTGTTTTTT. V gene TRBV6-5 combines with J gene TRBJ1-4; 8 bases map to TRBD1. Looked up from germline, CDR1 is MNHEY and CDR2 is SVGAGI. The V gene end was trimmed by 6 bases and the J gene end by 3 bases; junction bases not matched to a gene: 9. CDR3 size: 16 residues.

The table lists this clonotype with a few counts. The gene calls are TRBV24-1 and TRBJ2-3, with unresolved D. V gave up 2 bases and J gave up 2 bases, with 7 bases separating them. Germline lookup yields CDR1 KGHDR and CDR2 SFDVKD. This CDR3 is built from 14 residues. The CDR3 loop is CATSDWGNTDTQYF. The CDR3 DNA reads TGTGCCACCAGTGATTGGGGAAACACAGATACGCAGTATTTT.

This clonotype has only a few counts. CDR3 region: CASSLGTGTDEQYF. DNA for the CDR3: TGTGCCAGCAGCTTAGGGACAGGGACTGACGAGCAGTACTTC. V is TRBV7-8 and J is TRBJ2-7; 8 bases are a match to TRBD1. This CDR3 is 14 amino acids long. V lost 1 base to trimming and J lost 5 bases; unmatched junction nucleotides: 4. Per the germline V gene, CDR1 is SGHVS and CDR2 is FQNEAQ.

This clonotype has only a few counts. The chain combines TRBV5-1 with TRBJ2-3; 11 bases map to TRBD2. V gave up 0 bases and J gave up 3 bases; unmatched junction bases: 3. CDR1 and CDR2 from the germline V gene are SGHRS and YFSETQ. The CDR3 runs to 16 residues. The CDR3 loop is CASSLELAGATDTQYF. The CDR3 DNA is TGCGCCAGCAGCTTGGAACTAGCGGGGGCTACAGATACGCAGTATTTT.

This clonotype was detected ten times or more. V usage is TRBV4-3 and J usage is TRBJ2-2; 10 bases fit TRBD2. J lost 4 bases, V lost 2 bases, and 7 bases had no gene match. CDR3 size: 17 residues. The germline gives CDR1 LGHNA, CDR2 YSLEER. In DNA form, the CDR3 reads TGCGCCAGCAGCCAATTAGGGACTAGCGCCGGCACCGGGGAGCTGTTTTTT. Its protein product is CASSQLGTSAGTGELFF.

CDR3: CASSGQVRYYGYTF. The CDR3 DNA sequence: TGTGCCAGCAGTGGACAGGTCCGGTATTATGGCTACACCTTC. The V gene is TRBV2, the J gene TRBJ1-2; a weak D match, TRBD1 (6 bases). The CDR3 runs to 14 residues. From germline, CDR1 is SNHLY and CDR2 FYNNEI. Between the trimmed V and J ends, which lost 4 bases and 5 bases, there was a span of 14 bases.

In its sample, this clonotype was seen a few times. The CDR3 sequence is CAWSSRYPGDTGELFF. The CDR3 region has the DNA TGTGCCTGGAGTTCCCGGTACCCGGGAGACACCGGGGAGCTGTTTTTT. The chain combines TRBV30 with TRBJ2-2; TRBD2 might be the D (6 bases). The germline V gene has CDR1 GTSNPN and CDR2 SVGIG (reference sequence). The CDR3 is 16 amino acids. Trimming stripped 2 bases from V and 3 bases from J, with 16 bases between. The entire variable domain, with the rest obtained from reference TRBV30 and TRBJ2-2, is as follows: SQTIHQWPATLVQPVGSPLSLECTVEGTSNPNLYWYRQAAGRGLQLLFYSVGIGQISSEVPQNLSASRPQDRQFILSSKKLLLSDSGFYLCAWSSRYPGDTGELFFGEGSRLTVL.

The chain combines TRBV29-1 with TRBJ1-2; 8 bases map to TRBD1. V dropped 3 bases and J dropped 2; count of bases not matched to a gene: 11. Germline V gene sequence: CDR1 SQVTM, CDR2 ANQGSEA. This CDR3 has 16 amino acids. The CDR3 nucleotides are TGCAGCGTTGATGGTTTCGCGGACAGGGTGAACTATGGCTACACCTTC. This sequence encodes CSVDGFADRVNYGYTF.

This chain joins TRBV6-5 and TRBJ2-7, with D possibly being TRBD1 (5 bases). The CDR3 is 15 residues long. V dropped 2 bases and J dropped 2 bases, with 13 bases sitting between them. The germline gives CDR1 MNHEY, CDR2 SVGAGI. The CDR3 spells CASSYVSREPYEQYF. The CDR3 DNA reads as TGTGCCAGCAGTTACGTAAGCAGGGAACCCTACGAGCAGTACTTC.

The chain uses TRBV6-2 or TRBV6-3 and TRBJ2-1; 12 bases agree with TRBD2. Trimming cost V 4 bases and J 4 bases; bases outside gene matches: 5. Germline-derived CDR1 and CDR2 are MNHEY and SVGEGT. The CDR3 covers 16 residues. The CDR3 here is CASSSGLAGQYNEQFF. The CDR3 coding sequence is TGTGCCAGCAGTTCCGGACTAGCGGGGCAATACAATGAGCAGTTCTTC.

The table lists this clonotype with a few counts. The chain joins TRBV27 to TRBJ2-1; 8 bases map to TRBD2. CDR1 and CDR2 (germline): MNHEY, SMNVEV (reference sequence). V trimming: 2 bases; J trimming: 8 bases; junction bases outside the gene matches: 8. CDR3 size: 15 residues. The CDR3 region is CASSLAGGASYEQFF. The CDR3 nucleotides are TGTGCCAGCAGTTTAGCCGGGGGGGCATCGTATGAGCAGTTCTTC.

The chain has TRBV11-3 and TRBJ2-1; 13 nucleotides match TRBD2. The germline CDR1 and CDR2 sequences are SGHNT and YENEEA. The CDR3 is 16 amino acids. The J segment lost 6 bases and the V segment lost 5 bases, leaving 7 bases of the junction unmatched. In DNA form, the CDR3 reads TGTGCCAGCAGCCCCAGGACTAGCGGGAGTTTCAATGAGCAGTTCTTC. Residues: CASSPRTSGSFNEQFF.

This clonotype has a count of ten or more. V and J are TRBV20-1 and TRBJ2-5; the match to TRBD2 covers 9 bases. J lost 4 bases, V lost 4 bases, and 1 base had no gene match. This CDR3 spans 12 amino acids. CDR1 is DFQATT and CDR2 is SNEGSKA in the germline V gene (reference sequence). The DNA of the CDR3 is TGCAGTGCTATACTAGCGGGAGAGACCCAGTACTTC. Translation gives CSAILAGETQYF.